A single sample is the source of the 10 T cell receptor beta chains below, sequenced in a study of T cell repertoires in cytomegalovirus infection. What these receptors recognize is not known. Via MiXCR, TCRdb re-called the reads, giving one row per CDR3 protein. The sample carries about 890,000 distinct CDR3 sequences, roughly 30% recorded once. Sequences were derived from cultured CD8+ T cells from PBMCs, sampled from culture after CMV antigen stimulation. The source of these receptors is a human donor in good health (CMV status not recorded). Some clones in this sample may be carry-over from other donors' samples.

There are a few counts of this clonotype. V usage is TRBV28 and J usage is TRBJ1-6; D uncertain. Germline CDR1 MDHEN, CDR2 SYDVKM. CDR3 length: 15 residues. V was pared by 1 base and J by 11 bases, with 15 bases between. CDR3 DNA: TGTGCCAGCAGTTTATTCCAGCTGACGCCTGCACCCCTCCACTTT. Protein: CASSLFQLTPAPLHF.

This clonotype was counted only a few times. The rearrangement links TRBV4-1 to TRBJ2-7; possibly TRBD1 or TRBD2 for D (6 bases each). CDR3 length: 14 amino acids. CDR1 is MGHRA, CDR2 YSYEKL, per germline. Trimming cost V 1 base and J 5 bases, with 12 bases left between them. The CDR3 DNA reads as TGCGCCAGCAGCCAAGCGGGGGCCCTGAACGAGCAGTACTTC. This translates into CASSQAGALNEQYF.

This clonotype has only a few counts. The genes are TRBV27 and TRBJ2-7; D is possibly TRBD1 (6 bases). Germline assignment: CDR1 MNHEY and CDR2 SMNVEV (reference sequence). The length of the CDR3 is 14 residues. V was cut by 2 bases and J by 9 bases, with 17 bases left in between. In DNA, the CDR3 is TGTGCCAGCAGTTTAGGGGCAGGACAGAAGGGGCAGTACTTC. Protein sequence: CASSLGAGQKGQYF.

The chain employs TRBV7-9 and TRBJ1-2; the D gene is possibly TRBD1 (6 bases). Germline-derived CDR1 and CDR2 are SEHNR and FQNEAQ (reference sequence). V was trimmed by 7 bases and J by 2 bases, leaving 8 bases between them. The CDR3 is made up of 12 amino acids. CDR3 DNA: TGTGCCAGCACACAGGGAAACTATGGCTACACCTTC. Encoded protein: CASTQGNYGYTF.

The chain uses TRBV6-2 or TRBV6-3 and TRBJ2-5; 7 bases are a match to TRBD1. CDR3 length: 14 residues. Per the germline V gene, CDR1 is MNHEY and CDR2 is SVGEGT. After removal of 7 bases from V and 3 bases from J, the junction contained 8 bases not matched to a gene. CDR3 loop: CASTSRQGEETQYF. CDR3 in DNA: TGTGCCAGCACTTCCAGACAGGGTGAAGAGACCCAGTACTTC.

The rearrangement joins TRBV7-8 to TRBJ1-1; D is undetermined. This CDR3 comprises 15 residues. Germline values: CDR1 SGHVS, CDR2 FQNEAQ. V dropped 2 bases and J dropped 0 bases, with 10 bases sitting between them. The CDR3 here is CASSLSLSLNTEAFF. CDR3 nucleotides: TGTGCCAGCAGCTTATCCCTAAGCTTGAACACTGAAGCTTTCTTT.

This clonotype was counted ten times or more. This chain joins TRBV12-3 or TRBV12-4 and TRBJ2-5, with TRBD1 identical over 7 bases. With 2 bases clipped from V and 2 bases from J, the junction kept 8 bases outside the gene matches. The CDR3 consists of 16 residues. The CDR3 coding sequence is TGTGCCAGCAGTTTAAGACAGGGTGGGATTCAAGAGACCCAGTACTTC. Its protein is CASSLRQGGIQETQYF.

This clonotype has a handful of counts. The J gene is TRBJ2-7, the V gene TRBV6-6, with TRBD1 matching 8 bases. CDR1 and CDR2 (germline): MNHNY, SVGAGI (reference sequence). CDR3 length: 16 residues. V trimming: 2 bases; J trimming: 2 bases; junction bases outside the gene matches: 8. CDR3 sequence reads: CASSYTRQGLPYEQYF. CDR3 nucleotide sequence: TGTGCCAGCAGTTACACCCGACAGGGGTTACCCTACGAGCAGTACTTC.

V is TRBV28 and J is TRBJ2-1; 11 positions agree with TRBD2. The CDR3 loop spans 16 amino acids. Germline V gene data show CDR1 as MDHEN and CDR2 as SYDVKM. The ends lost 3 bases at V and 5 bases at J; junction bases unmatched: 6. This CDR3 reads CASSLVIAGGDNEQFF. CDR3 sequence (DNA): TGTGCCAGCAGTTTGGTGATAGCGGGGGGGGACAATGAGCAGTTCTTC.

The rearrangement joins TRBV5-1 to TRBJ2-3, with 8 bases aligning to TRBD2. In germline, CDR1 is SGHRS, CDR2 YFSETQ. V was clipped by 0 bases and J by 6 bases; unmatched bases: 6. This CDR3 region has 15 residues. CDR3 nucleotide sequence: TGCGCCAGCAGCTTGGCCGTAGCGGGGATGGATACGCAGTATTTT. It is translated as CASSLAVAGMDTQYF. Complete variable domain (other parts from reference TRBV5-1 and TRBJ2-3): KAGVTQTPRYLIKTRGQQVTLSCSPISGHRSVSWYQQTPGQGLQFLFEYFSETQRNKGNFPGRFSGRQFSNSRSEMNVSTLELGDSALYLCASSLAVAGMDTQYFGPGTRLTVL.